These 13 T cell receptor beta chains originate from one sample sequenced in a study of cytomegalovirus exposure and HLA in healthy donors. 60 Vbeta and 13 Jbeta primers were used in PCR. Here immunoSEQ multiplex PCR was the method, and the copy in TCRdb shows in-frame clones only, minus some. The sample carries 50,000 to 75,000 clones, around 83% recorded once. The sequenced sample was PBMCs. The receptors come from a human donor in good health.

CDR3 sequence: CASSPNQQGGTDTQYF. The CDR3 bases are TGTGCCAGCTCACCCAACCAACAGGGAGGCACAGATACGCAGTATTTT. The J gene is TRBJ2-3, the V gene TRBV18, with D possibly matching TRBD1 (6 bases). The V end lost 3 bases, the J end lost 1 base, and 14 bases lay between the germline ends. The CDR3 totals 16 residues. Germline CDR1 reads KGHSH; CDR2 reads LQKENI. Looking up the rest from reference TRBV18 and TRBJ2-3 gives the full variable domain: NAGVMQNPRHLVRRRGQEARLRCSPMKGHSHVYWYRQLPEEGLKFMVYLQKENIIDESGMPKERFSAEFPKEGPSILRIQQVVRGDSAAYFCASSPNQQGGTDTQYFGPGTRLTVL.

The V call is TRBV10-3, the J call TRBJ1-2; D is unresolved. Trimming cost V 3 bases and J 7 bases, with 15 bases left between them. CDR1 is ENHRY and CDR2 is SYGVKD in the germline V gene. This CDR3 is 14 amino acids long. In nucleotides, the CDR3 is TGTGCCATCAGTGACGGCAAGGACTGGGCTGGCTACACCTTC. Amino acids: CAISDGKDWAGYTF.

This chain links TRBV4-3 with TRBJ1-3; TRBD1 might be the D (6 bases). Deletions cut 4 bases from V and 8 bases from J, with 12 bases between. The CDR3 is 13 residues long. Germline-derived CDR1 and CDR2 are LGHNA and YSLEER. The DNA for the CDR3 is TGCGCCAGCAGCCGCAAAGGGGGAGACACCATATATTTT. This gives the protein CASSRKGGDTIYF.

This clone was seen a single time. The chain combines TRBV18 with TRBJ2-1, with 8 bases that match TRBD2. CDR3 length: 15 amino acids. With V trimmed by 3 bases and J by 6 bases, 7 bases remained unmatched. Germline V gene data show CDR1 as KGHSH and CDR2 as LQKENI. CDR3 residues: CASSPNSGELNEQFF. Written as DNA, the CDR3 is TGTGCCAGCTCACCCAATAGCGGGGAACTCAATGAGCAGTTCTTC.

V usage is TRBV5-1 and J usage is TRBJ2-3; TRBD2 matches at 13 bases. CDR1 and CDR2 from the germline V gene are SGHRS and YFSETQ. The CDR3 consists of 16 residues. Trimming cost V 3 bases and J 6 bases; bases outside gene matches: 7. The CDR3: CASSSGTSGMSDTQYF. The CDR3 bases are TGCGCCAGCAGCTCGGGGACTAGCGGGATGAGCGATACGCAGTATTTT.

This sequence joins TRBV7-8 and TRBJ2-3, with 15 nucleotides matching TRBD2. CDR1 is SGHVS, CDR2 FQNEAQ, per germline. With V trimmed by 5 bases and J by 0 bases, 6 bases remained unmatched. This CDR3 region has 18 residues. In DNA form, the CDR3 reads TGTGCCAGCAGCGTGGGACTAGCGGGGGGCACTAGCACAGATACGCAGTATTTT. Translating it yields CASSVGLAGGTSTDTQYF.

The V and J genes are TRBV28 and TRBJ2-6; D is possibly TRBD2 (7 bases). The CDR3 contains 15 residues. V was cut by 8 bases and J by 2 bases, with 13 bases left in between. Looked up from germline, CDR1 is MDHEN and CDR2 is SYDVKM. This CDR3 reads CASCKGGAGANVLTF. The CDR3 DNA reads TGTGCCAGCTGCAAAGGGGGGGCTGGGGCCAACGTCCTGACTTTC.

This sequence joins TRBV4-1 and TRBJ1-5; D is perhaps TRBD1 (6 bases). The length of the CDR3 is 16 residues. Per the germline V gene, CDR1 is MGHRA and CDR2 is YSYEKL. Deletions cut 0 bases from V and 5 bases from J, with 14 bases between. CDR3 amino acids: CASSQDLGASHQPQHF. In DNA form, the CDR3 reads TGCGCCAGCAGCCAAGATTTGGGGGCGTCTCATCAGCCCCAGCATTTT.

The CDR3 nucleotides read TGTGCCAGTAGTATCGGTATGTGGGGGACGCAAGGACTAGCGGGAGTCAACACAGATACGCAGTATTTT. Residues: CASSIGMWGTQGLAGVNTDTQYF. The rearrangement uses TRBV19 and TRBJ2-3; 13 bases map to TRBD2. Trimming at V came to 3 bases and at J to 2 bases, leaving 23 bases not matched to a gene. CDR1 is LNHDA, CDR2 SQIVND, per germline (reference sequence). The CDR3 loop spans 23 amino acids. Supplemented by reference TRBV19 and TRBJ2-3, the full variable domain reads DGGITQSPKYLFRKEGQNVTLSCEQNLNHDAMYWYRQDPGQGLRLIYYSQIVNDFQKGDIAEGYSVSREKKESFPLTVTSAQKNPTAFYLCASSIGMWGTQGLAGVNTDTQYFGPGTRLTVL.

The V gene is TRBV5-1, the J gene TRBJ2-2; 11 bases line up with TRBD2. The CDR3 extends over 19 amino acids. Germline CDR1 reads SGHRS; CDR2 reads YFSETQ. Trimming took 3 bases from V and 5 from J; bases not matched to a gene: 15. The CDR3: CASSWGGTGLAEATGELFF. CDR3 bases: TGCGCCAGCAGCTGGGGGGGGACGGGACTAGCGGAAGCAACCGGGGAGCTGTTTTTT.

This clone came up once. DNA of the CDR3: TGTGCCAGCAGTCTTGGACTAGCGGGGGACAATGAGCAGTTCTTC. It translates to CASSLGLAGDNEQFF. This chain links TRBV2 with TRBJ2-1, with TRBD2 matching 13 bases. The CDR3 extends over 15 amino acids. Trimming at V came to 5 bases and at J to 5 bases, leaving 3 bases not matched to a gene. Germline CDR1 SNHLY, CDR2 FYNNEI. Combining the CDR3 with reference TRBV2 and TRBJ2-1 gives the whole variable domain EPEVTQTPSHQVTQMGQEVILRCVPISNHLYFYWYRQILGQKVEFLVSFYNNEISEKSEIFDDQFSVERPDGSNFTLKIRSTKLEDSAMYFCASSLGLAGDNEQFFGPGTRLTVL.

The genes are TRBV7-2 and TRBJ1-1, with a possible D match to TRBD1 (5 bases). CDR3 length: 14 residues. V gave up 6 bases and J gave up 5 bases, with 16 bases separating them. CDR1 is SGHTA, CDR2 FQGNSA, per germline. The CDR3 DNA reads TGTGCCAGCAGAATGATAGCAGGGATGACTGAAGCTTTCTTT. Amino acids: CASRMIAGMTEAFF.

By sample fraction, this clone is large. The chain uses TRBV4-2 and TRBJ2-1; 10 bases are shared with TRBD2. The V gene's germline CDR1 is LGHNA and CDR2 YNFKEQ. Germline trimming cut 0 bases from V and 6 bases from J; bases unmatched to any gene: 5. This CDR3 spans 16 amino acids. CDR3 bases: TGTGCCAGCAGCCAAGATGCCTCTAGCGGGGGCAATGAGCAGTTCTTC. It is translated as CASSQDASSGGNEQFF.